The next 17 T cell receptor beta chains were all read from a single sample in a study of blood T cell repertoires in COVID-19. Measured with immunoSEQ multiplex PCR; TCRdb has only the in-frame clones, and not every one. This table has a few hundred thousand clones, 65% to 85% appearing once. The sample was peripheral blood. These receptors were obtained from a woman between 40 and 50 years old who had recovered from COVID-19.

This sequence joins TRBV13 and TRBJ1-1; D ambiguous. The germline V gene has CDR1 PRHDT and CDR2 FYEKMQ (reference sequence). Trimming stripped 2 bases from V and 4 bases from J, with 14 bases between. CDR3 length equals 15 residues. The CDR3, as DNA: TGTGCCAGCAGCTTAAGGTCGGGGTTCCTCACTGAAGCTTTCTTT. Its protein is CASSLRSGFLTEAFF.

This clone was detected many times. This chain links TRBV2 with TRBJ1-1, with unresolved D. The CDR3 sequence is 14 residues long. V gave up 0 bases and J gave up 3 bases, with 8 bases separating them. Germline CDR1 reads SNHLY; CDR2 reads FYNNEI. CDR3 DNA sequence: TGTGCCAGCAGTGAAGCCGCCGGTTACACTGAAGCTTTCTTT. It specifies CASSEAAGYTEAFF.

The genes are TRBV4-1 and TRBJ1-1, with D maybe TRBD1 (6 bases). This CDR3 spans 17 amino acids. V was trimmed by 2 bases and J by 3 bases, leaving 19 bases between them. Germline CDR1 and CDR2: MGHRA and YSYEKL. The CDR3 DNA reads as TGCGCCAGCAGCCAACCGAGGGGGGGTAGCAGACACACTGAAGCTTTCTTT. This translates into CASSQPRGGSRHTEAFF.

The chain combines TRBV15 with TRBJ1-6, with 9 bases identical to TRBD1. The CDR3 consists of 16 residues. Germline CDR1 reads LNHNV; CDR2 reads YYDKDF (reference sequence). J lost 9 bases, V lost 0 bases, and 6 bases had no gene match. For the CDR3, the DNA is TGTGCCACCAGCAGAGATTGGGACAGGGCTGTTTCACCCCTCCACTTT. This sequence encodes CATSRDWDRAVSPLHF.

The CDR3 loop reads CATSQNPDSNYGYTF. For the CDR3, the DNA is TGTGCCACCAGCCAAAACCCGGACAGTAACTATGGCTACACCTTC. The chain combines TRBV15 with TRBJ1-2, with D possibly being TRBD1 (6 bases). The V end lost 5 bases, the J end lost 1 base, and 14 bases lay between the germline ends. The CDR3 has 15 residues. CDR1 and CDR2 (germline): LNHNV, YYDKDF (reference sequence).

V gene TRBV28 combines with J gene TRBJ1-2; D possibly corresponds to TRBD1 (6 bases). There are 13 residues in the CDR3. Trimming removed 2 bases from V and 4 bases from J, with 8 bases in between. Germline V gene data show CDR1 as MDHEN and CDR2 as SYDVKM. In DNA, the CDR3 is TGTGCCAGCAGTTTAGGGGGCACCTATGGCTACACCTTC. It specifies CASSLGGTYGYTF.

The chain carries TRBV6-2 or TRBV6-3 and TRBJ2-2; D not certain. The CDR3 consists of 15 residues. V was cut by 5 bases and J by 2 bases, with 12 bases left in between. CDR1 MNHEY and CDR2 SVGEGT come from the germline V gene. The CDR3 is CASSPLRLNTGELFF. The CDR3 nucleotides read TGTGCCAGCAGTCCCCTTCGACTTAACACCGGGGAGCTGTTTTTT.

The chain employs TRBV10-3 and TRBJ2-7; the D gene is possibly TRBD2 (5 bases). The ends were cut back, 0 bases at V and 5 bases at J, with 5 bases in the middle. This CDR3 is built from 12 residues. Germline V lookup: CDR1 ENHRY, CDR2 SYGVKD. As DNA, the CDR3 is TGTGCCATCAGTGAGTCGGGAGACGAGCAGTACTTC. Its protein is CAISESGDEQYF.

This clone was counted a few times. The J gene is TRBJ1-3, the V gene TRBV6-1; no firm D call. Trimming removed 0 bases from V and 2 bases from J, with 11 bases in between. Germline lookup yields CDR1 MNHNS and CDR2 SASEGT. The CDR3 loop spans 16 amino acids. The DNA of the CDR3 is TGTGCCAGCAGTGAAGCGGGAGCCGTAACTGGAAACACCATATATTTT. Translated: CASSEAGAVTGNTIYF.

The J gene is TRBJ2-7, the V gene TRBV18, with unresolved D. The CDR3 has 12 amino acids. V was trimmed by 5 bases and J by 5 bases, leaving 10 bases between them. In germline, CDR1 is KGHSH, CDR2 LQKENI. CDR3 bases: TGTGCCAGCTCATCTGAGGCGGACGAGCAGTACTTC. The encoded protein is CASSSEADEQYF.

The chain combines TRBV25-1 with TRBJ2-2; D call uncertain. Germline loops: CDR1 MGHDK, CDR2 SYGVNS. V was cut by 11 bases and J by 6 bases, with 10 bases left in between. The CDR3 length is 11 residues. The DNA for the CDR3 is TGTGCCTTCCAGTTCTCCGGGGAGCTGTTTTTT. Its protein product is CAFQFSGELFF.

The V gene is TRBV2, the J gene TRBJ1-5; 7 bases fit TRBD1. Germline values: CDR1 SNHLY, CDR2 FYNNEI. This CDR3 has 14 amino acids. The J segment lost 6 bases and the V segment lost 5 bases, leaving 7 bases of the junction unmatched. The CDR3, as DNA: TGTGCCAGCAGTCCAGGGGGGCGAACTCAGCCCCAGCATTTT. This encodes CASSPGGRTQPQHF.

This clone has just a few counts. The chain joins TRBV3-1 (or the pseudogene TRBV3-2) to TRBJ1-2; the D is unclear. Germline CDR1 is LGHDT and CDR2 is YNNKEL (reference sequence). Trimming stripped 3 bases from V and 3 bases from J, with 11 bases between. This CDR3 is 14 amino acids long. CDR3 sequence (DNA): TGTGCCAGCAGCCACCGGACGGGGTACTATGGCTACACCTTC. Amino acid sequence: CASSHRTGYYGYTF.

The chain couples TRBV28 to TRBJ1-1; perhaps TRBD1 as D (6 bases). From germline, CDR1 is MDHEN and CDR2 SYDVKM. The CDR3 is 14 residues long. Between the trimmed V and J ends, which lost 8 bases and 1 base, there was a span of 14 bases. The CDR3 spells CASREGHWNTEAFF. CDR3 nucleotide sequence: TGTGCCAGCCGTGAGGGACATTGGAACACTGAAGCTTTCTTT. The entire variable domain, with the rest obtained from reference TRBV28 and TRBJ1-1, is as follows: DVKVTQSSRYLVKRTGEKVFLECVQDMDHENMFWYRQDPGLGLRLIYFSYDVKMKEKGDIPEGYSVSREKKERFSLILESASTNQTSMYLCASREGHWNTEAFFGQGTRLTVV.

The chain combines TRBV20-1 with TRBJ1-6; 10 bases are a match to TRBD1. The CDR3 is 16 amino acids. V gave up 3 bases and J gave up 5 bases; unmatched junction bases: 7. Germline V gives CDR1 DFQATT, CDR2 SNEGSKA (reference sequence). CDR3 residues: CSASERQGADNSPLHF. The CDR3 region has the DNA TGCAGTGCTAGTGAGAGACAGGGGGCGGATAATTCACCCCTCCACTTT.

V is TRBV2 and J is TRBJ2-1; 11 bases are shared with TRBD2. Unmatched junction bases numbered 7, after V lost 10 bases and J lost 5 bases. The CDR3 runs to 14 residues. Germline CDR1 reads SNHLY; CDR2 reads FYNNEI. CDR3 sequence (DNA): TGTGCCATAGACTCTAGCGGGGGGCACAATGAGCAGTTCTTC. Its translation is CAIDSSGGHNEQFF.

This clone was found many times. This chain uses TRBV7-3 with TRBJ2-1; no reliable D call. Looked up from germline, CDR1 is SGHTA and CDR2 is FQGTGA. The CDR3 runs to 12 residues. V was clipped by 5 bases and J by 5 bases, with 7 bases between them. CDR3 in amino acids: CASSPGNNEQFF. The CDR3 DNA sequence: TGTGCCAGCAGCCCAGGAAACAATGAGCAGTTCTTC.